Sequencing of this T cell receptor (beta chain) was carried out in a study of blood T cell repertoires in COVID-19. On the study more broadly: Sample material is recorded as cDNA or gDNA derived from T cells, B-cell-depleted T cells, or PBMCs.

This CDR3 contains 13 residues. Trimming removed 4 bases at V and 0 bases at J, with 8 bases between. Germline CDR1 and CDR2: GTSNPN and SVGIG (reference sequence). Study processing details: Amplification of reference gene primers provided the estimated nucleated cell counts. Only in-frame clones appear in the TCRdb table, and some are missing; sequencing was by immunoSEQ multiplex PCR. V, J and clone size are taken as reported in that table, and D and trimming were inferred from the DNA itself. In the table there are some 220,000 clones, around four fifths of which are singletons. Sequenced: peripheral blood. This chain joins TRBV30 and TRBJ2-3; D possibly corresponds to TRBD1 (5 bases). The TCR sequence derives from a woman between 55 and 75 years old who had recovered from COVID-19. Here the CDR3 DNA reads TGTGCCTGGACAGGGTGGAGCACAGATACGCAGTATTTT. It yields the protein CAWTGWSTDTQYF.